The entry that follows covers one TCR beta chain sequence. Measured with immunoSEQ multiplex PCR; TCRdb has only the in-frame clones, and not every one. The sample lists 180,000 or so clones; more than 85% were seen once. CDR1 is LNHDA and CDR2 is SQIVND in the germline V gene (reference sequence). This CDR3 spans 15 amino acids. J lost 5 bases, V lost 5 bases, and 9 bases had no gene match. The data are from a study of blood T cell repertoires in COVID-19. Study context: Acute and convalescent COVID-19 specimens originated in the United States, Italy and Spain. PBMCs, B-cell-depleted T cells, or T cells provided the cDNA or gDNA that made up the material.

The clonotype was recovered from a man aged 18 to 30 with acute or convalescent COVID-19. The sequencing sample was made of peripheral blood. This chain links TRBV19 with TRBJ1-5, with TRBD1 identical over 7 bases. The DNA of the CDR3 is TGTGCCAGTAGTGCAAGACAGGGATTGGATCAGCCCCAGCATTTT. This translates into CASSARQGLDQPQHF.